These 23 T cell receptor beta chains came from one sample sequenced in a study of blood T cell repertoires in COVID-19 (dated by TCRdb to 2019 to 2021). The library relied on the immunoSEQ multiplex PCR assay. The clones in this table, taken by TCRdb from immuneACCESS, are in-frame only. Not every clone is retained; where verified, under half of the shortfall comes from an unresolved V gene, and the cause of the rest is unknown. In this sample the table shows more than 25,000 clones, roughly 84% of which occur a single time. About 8% of the sample belongs to the ten largest clones. The sequenced sample was peripheral blood. These receptors all come from a man aged 45-60 years with active COVID-19.

This clone turned up a few times. CDR3 sequence: CASRAHGDTQYF. The CDR3 nucleotides read TGTGCCAGCAGGGCCCACGGGGATACGCAGTATTTT. The V gene is TRBV25-1, the J gene TRBJ2-3; D unresolved. Trimming took 6 bases from V and 6 from J, leaving 10 bases between them. The CDR3 is 12 amino acids. Germline V gives CDR1 MGHDK, CDR2 SYGVNS.

This sequence joins TRBV29-1 and TRBJ2-7; TRBD1 matches at 8 bases. The germline CDR1 and CDR2 sequences are SQVTM and ANQGSEA. The CDR3 loop spans 14 amino acids. V was pared by 4 bases and J by 9 bases, with 14 bases of the junction left unmatched. The CDR3 region has the DNA TGCAGCGTTGGGCACACCGGGACAGGATTTGTGCAGTACTTC. As protein: CSVGHTGTGFVQYF.

This clone has just one count. The chain couples TRBV5-1 to TRBJ1-2, with TRBD1 matching over 10 bases. Germline lookup yields CDR1 SGHRS and CDR2 YFSETQ. With 4 bases clipped from V and 3 bases from J, the junction kept 6 bases outside the gene matches. The CDR3 has 15 amino acids. CDR3 nucleotides: TGCGCCAGCAGCCCGGGGACAGGGGAGGACTATGGCTACACCTTC. Its protein product is CASSPGTGEDYGYTF.

This sequence joins TRBV4-3 and TRBJ1-5, with D possibly TRBD1 on 5 matching bases. The CDR3 has 15 residues. Germline CDR1 and CDR2: LGHNA and YSLEER. V lost 2 bases and J 3 bases, leaving 11 bases between the germline ends. The CDR3 here is CASSQWARDNQPQHF. DNA of the CDR3: TGCGCCAGCAGCCAATGGGCCAGGGACAATCAGCCCCAGCATTTT.

The rearrangement joins TRBV19 to TRBJ1-5, with D perhaps matching TRBD1 (6 bases). V lost 7 bases and J 1 base, leaving 14 bases between the germline ends. CDR1 is LNHDA, CDR2 SQIVND, per germline (reference sequence). The CDR3 totals 15 residues. For the CDR3, the DNA is TGTGCCAGTAAACGACAGGTATCGAGCAATCAGCCCCAGCATTTT. The encoded protein is CASKRQVSSNQPQHF.

The rearrangement links TRBV11-3 to TRBJ2-2; 7 nucleotides agree with TRBD1. From germline, CDR1 is SGHNT and CDR2 YENEEA. The CDR3 extends over 15 amino acids. Trimming removed 2 bases from V and 6 bases from J; junction bases left unmatched: 6. CDR3 sequence (DNA): TGTGCCAGCAGCTTACAGGGGGATCCCCCCGGGGAGCTGTTTTTT. This codes for CASSLQGDPPGELFF.

The rearrangement uses TRBV5-4 and TRBJ2-5; tentative D call: TRBD1 (6 bases). The V end lost 1 base, the J end lost 3 bases, and 7 bases lay between the germline ends. CDR1 is SGHNT and CDR2 is YYREEE in the germline V gene (reference sequence). The CDR3 sequence is 13 residues long. The CDR3 is CASSLPGEETQYF. DNA for the CDR3: TGTGCCAGCAGCTTGCCAGGGGAAGAGACCCAGTACTTC.

This chain links TRBV2 with TRBJ1-3; D may be TRBD1 (5 bases). The length of the CDR3 is 17 residues. Germline V gene data show CDR1 as SNHLY and CDR2 as FYNNEI. The V end was cut by 5 bases, the J end by 4 bases, with 21 bases between. The DNA of the CDR3 is TGTGCCAGCAGTCAGCAAAGGAGGGGTTCATCCGGAAACACCATATATTTT. Amino acid sequence: CASSQQRRGSSGNTIYF.

In this sample, this clone turned up once. The V and J genes are TRBV7-9 and TRBJ2-4, with D unresolved. The CDR3 is made up of 13 amino acids. Germline assignment: CDR1 SEHNR and CDR2 FQNEAQ (reference sequence). V lost 0 bases to trimming and J lost 7 bases, with 7 bases between them. CDR3 sequence (DNA): TGTGCCAGCAGCTTAGCCCCTTTGAACATTCAGTACTTC. Its protein is CASSLAPLNIQYF.

This chain uses TRBV9 with TRBJ2-2; the D gene is possibly TRBD2 (5 bases). With 9 bases removed from V and 3 bases from J, the gap between germline ends came to 18 bases. From germline, CDR1 is SGDLS and CDR2 YYNGEE. The CDR3 is 15 amino acids. CDR3 sequence reads: CATTRAAEYTGELFF. CDR3 nucleotide sequence: TGTGCCACCACTAGGGCGGCGGAATACACCGGGGAGCTGTTTTTT.

The V and J genes are TRBV15 and TRBJ2-7, with D perhaps matching TRBD1 (6 bases). The CDR3 covers 13 residues. The germline V and J ends were trimmed by 3 bases and 7 bases, with 13 bases remaining between them. Germline lookup yields CDR1 LNHNV and CDR2 YYDKDF (reference sequence). CDR3 DNA sequence: TGTGCCACCAGCAGGACAGGACCTAGGGAGCAGTACGTC. Its translation is CATSRTGPREQYV.

The chain has TRBV6-2 or TRBV6-3 and TRBJ2-1, with D hard to call. V lost 1 base and J lost 8, with 6 bases in between. This CDR3 contains 12 residues. Germline-derived CDR1 and CDR2 are MNHEY and SVGEGT. The CDR3 coding sequence is TGTGCCAGCAGTTACTATAGCTATGAGCAGTTCTTC. It encodes CASSYYSYEQFF.

The rearrangement uses TRBV11-3 and TRBJ2-3, with 7 nucleotides matching TRBD1. This CDR3 is 14 amino acids long. Germline CDR1 and CDR2: SGHNT and YENEEA. The junction had 9 bases not matched to a gene; V was cut back by 8 bases and J by 4 bases. Here the CDR3 DNA reads TGTGCCAGCGGACTGAGAGGGGGCGCAGATACGCAGTATTTT. Amino acid sequence: CASGLRGGADTQYF.

This sequence joins TRBV28 and TRBJ1-1; D possibly corresponds to TRBD1 (6 bases). The CDR3 spans 14 residues. CDR1 is MDHEN, CDR2 SYDVKM, per germline. With 4 bases removed from V and 1 base from J, the gap between germline ends came to 10 bases. CDR3 residues: CASSWDNKNTEAFF. CDR3 nucleotides: TGTGCCAGCAGTTGGGACAACAAGAACACTGAAGCTTTCTTT.

A few counts support this clone. V gene TRBV2 combines with J gene TRBJ2-7; 7 bases map to TRBD2. Germline V gives CDR1 SNHLY, CDR2 FYNNEI. The V segment lost 7 bases and the J segment 0 bases; nucleotides outside the gene matches: 3. The CDR3 spans 13 residues. The CDR3 here is CASNGGSSYEQYF. The DNA of the CDR3 is TGTGCCAGCAATGGCGGGAGCTCCTACGAGCAGTACTTC.

This clone occurred once. The V call is TRBV5-5, the J call TRBJ1-5; D unclear. The CDR3 totals 15 residues. Per the germline V gene, CDR1 is SGHKS and CDR2 is YYEKEE (reference sequence). V gave up 5 bases and J gave up 5 bases, with 17 bases separating them. CDR3 sequence (DNA): TGTGCCAGCAGGGCCTCCGGGGTGAACTATCAGCCCCAGCATTTT. Encoded protein: CASRASGVNYQPQHF.

This clone was observed once. The rearrangement uses TRBV5-1 and TRBJ1-3, with D possibly being TRBD1 (6 bases). There are 16 residues in the CDR3. Trimming took 0 bases from V and 1 from J, leaving 11 bases between them. CDR1 and CDR2 (germline): SGHRS, YFSETQ. CDR3 sequence (DNA): TGCGCCAGCAGCTTGGATACACAGGGATCTGGAAACACCATATATTTT. This translates into CASSLDTQGSGNTIYF.

This rearrangement joins TRBV9 to TRBJ2-7, with 7 bases lining up with TRBD1. The junction had 5 bases not matched to a gene; V was cut back by 3 bases and J by 2 bases. The CDR3 sequence is 14 residues long. In germline, CDR1 is SGDLS, CDR2 YYNGEE. The CDR3 nucleotides are TGTGCCAGCAGCGAGGGGACAGCCACCTACGAGCAGTACTTC. Protein sequence: CASSEGTATYEQYF.

The rearrangement joins TRBV5-5 to TRBJ2-2; D gene unclear. V lost 4 bases, J lost 4 bases, and 11 bases lay in between. From germline, CDR1 is SGHKS and CDR2 YYEKEE (reference sequence). There are 14 residues in the CDR3. CDR3 protein: CASSRVSGTGELFF. The CDR3 nucleotides read TGTGCCAGCAGCCGGGTTTCCGGCACCGGGGAGCTGTTTTTT.

This sequence joins TRBV5-1 and TRBJ1-4; the D gene is possibly TRBD1 (5 bases). The V end was cut by 0 bases, the J end by 3 bases, with 9 bases between. Per germline, CDR1 SGHRS and CDR2 YFSETQ. The CDR3 runs 15 residues. The DNA of the CDR3 is TGCGCCAGCAGCTTGGAACAGGTCTCTAATGAAAAACTGTTTTTT. Its protein product is CASSLEQVSNEKLFF.

The chain couples TRBV5-6 to TRBJ1-2, with D perhaps matching TRBD1 (5 bases). CDR1 and CDR2 (germline): SGHDT, YYEEEE. The CDR3 extends over 16 amino acids. V gave up 4 bases and J gave up 3 bases, with 19 bases separating them. The CDR3 sequence is CASSPRRGRGDYGYTF. Here the CDR3 DNA reads TGTGCCAGCAGCCCCCGGCGGGGGAGGGGAGACTATGGCTACACCTTC.

The chain carries TRBV24-1 and TRBJ1-4, with a weak D call TRBD1 (6 bases). V was clipped by 10 bases and J by 5 bases, with 22 bases between them. CDR3 size: 16 residues. Germline V CDR1 and CDR2: KGHDR, SFDVKD. DNA for the CDR3: TGTGCCACGCACGGGACACAGTTCGTCGGGAATGAAAAACTGTTTTTT. The encoded protein is CATHGTQFVGNEKLFF.

V gene TRBV19 combines with J gene TRBJ2-7; TRBD1 matches 8 bases. The junction had 9 bases not matched to a gene; V was cut back by 5 bases and J by 3 bases. The germline CDR1 and CDR2 sequences are LNHDA and SQIVND (reference sequence). The length of the CDR3 is 15 residues. CDR3 amino acids: CASSVGQGIYYEQYF. The CDR3 DNA reads TGTGCCAGTAGTGTCGGACAGGGCATCTACTACGAGCAGTACTTC.